This TCR beta chain is from a study of Ad26.COV2.S vaccination and SARS-CoV-2 variants. Study background: Administration of Ad26.COV2.S was intramuscular, either once or twice 56 days apart.

Treatment reported: 15 to 20 received Ad26.COV2.S at low or high dose, single or two shots; about 5 received placebo; per-sample allocation not given. Repertoires come from day 63 after the first vaccine or placebo injection. This Boston cohort included adults aged 18-55 years. Here immunoSEQ multiplex PCR was the method, and the copy in TCRdb shows in-frame clones only, minus some. The profile shows 410,000 or so clones, around 93% of them singletons. Trimming cost V 3 bases and J 1 base, with 15 bases left between them. The CDR3 is 15 amino acids. Germline V gene lookup returns CDR1 DFQATT and CDR2 SNEGSKA (reference sequence). Study findings and constraints: Vaccine and placebo recipients had comparable breadth of non-spike TCRs.

As concerns this clone: Its antigen remains unknown.

The chain recombines TRBV20-1 with TRBJ1-1; tentative D call: TRBD1 (5 bases). The origin of this receptor is a person aged 18-60 years who received the Ad26.COV2.S COVID-19 vaccine or a placebo. The sequences come from peripheral blood, collected in a trial of Ad26.COV2.S vaccine versus placebo. In DNA form, the CDR3 reads TGCAGTGCTAGTAAGTGGCAGGGAGGGAACACTGAAGCTTTCTTT. Protein product: CSASKWQGGNTEAFF.